This entry concerns a single T cell receptor (beta chain). No antigen is known for it. The sample comes from a study of long-term antiretroviral therapy in people with HIV. No donor had fewer than one pre-ART PBMC sample or fewer than two post-ART PBMC samples. Participants who had HIV were, without exception, treated in the United States. Specimens held 1-10 million cryopreserved PBMC prior to DNA extraction. The run of the v3.0 immunoSEQ assay was at survey level. Sequencing used immunoSEQ multiplex PCR; TCRdb keeps in-frame clones, though not all of them. The table includes about 22,000 clones, just over 85% detected once. The CDR3 length is 16 residues. Per the germline V gene, CDR1 is SGHNT and CDR2 is YYREEE (reference sequence). V lost 4 bases, J lost 0 bases, and 15 bases lay in between. Study-wide results and caveats: Repertoires with HIV possessed tighter CDR3 length spans than those of controls.

J is TRBJ2-3 and V is TRBV5-4; possibly TRBD1 or TRBD2 for D (6 bases each). This specimen was unsorted PBMCs, taken 1.3 years after starting antiretroviral therapy. The sequence came from a man in his sixties with HIV. DNA of the CDR3: TGTGCCAGCAGCCACGGGGGCGTGCCTAGCACAGATACGCAGTATTTT. Protein product: CASSHGGVPSTDTQYF.